The present entry profiles one T cell receptor (beta chain) with its context. This specimen belongs to a study of blood T cell repertoires in COVID-19. Study-wide context: Donors in the United States, Italy and Spain gave samples during acute or convalescent COVID-19.

Before being deemed recovered, Cohort 3 donors had two negative PCRs, clearance, or symptom resolution. Methods used by the authors: By means of reference gene primer amplification, nucleated cell counts were estimated. Produced via immunoSEQ multiplex PCR; TCRdb's table is partial and in-frame only. V, J and clone size were drawn from that table, and D and trimming were deduced from the DNA. The table lists roughly 400,000 clones, approximately 90% of them singletons. This CDR3 has 16 residues. Trimming took 2 bases from V and 0 from J; bases not matched to a gene: 6. CDR1 KGHSH and CDR2 LQKENI come from the germline V gene.

Sequenced material: PBMCs or T cells enriched from blood (not recorded which). The J gene is TRBJ1-1, the V gene TRBV18, with 7 bases identical to TRBD1. The TCR originated in a woman aged 50 to 60 who had recovered from COVID-19. The CDR3 region is CASSPFTGDLNTEAFF. The CDR3 DNA is TGTGCCAGCTCACCATTCACAGGGGACCTGAACACTGAAGCTTTCTTT.